One T cell receptor beta chain is described in this entry. What it recognizes is unknown. CDR1 and CDR2 from the germline V gene are KGHDR and SFDVKD. V was pared by 3 bases and J by 5 bases, with 2 bases of the junction left unmatched. The CDR3 consists of 13 residues. This sample is drawn from a study of response to subunit inactivated influenza vaccine. Findings of the study overall: The authors suggested that few new T cells are recruited per seasonal influenza vaccination.

TCRdb called the RT-PCR reads again in MiXCR, with one record for every CDR3 protein. The sample shows roughly 570,000 distinct CDR3 sequences, 13% of them seen only once. The rearrangement links TRBV24-1 to TRBJ1-1; TRBD1 agrees at 7 bases. The sample in question was PBMCs from blood, obtained 35 to 45 days after vaccination. The receptor was derived from a man between 45 and 60 years old who received an inactivated influenza vaccine. The CDR3 nucleotides read TGTGCCACCAGTGATGTGACAGGGACTGAAGCTTTCTTT. Encoded protein: CATSDVTGTEAFF.